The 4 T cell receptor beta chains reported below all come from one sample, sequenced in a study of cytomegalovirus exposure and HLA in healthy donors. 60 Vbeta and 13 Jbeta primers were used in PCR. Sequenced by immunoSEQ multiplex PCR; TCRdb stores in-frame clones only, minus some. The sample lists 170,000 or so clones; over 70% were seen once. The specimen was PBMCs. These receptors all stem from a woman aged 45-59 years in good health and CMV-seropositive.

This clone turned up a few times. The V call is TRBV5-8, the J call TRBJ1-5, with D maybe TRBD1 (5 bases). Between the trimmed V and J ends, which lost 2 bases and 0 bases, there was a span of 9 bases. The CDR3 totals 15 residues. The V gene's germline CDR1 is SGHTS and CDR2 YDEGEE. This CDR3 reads CASSFQGYSNQPQHF. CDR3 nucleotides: TGTGCCAGCAGCTTCCAGGGCTATAGCAATCAGCCCCAGCATTTT.

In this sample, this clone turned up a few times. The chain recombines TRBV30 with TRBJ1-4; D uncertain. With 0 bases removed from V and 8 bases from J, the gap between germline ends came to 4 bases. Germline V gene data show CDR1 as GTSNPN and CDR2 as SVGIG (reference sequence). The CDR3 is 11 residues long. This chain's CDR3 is CAWSVQEKLFF. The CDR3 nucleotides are TGTGCCTGGAGTGTACAAGAAAAACTGTTTTTT.

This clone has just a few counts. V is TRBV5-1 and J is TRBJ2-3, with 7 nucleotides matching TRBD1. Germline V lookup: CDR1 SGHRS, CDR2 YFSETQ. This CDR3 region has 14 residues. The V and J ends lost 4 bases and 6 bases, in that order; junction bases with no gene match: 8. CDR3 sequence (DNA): TGCGCCAGCAGCGCCGGGACAGCCGTGGATACGCAGTATTTT. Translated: CASSAGTAVDTQYF.

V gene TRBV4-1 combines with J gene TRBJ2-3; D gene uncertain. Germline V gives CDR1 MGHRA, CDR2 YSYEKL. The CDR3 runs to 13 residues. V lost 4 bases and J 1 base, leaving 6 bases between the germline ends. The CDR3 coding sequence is TGCGCCAGCAGCCGGGCAGGCACAGATACGCAGTATTTT. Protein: CASSRAGTDTQYF.